These T cell receptor beta chains were read from a single sample in a study of T cell responses to AZD1222 COVID-19 vaccine. Some clones are missing from TCRdb's copy, which holds only in-frame ones; the method was immunoSEQ multiplex PCR. The data hold tens of thousands of clones, with 89% observed a single time. The source was peripheral blood, collected 28 days after the second AZD1222 dose. These receptors originate from an adult who received the AZD1222 COVID-19 vaccine. Each CDR3 is given with its conserved first and last residue. D genes are given only for firm matches. Not every row has a clone size; where given, it reads once, few, many or a size class.

V: TRBV7-2
D: -
length: 13
J: TRBJ2-5
size: -
CDR3: CASSFGGMETQYF
DNA: TGTGCCAGCAGCTTTGGGGGCATGGAGACCCAGTACTTC

V: TRBV6-5
D: -
length: 15
J: TRBJ1-1
size: -
CDR3: CASRAFYGSNTEAFF
DNA: TGTGCCAGCAGAGCTTTTTATGGGTCGAACACTGAAGCTTTCTTT

V: TRBV15
D: -
length: 13
J: TRBJ2-3
size: once
CDR3: CATSRDRGDTQYF
DNA: TGTGCCACCAGCAGAGATCGGGGGGATACGCAGTATTTT

V: TRBV2
D: -
length: 10
J: TRBJ1-2
size: -
CDR3: CATPGGRYTF
DNA: TGTGCCACTCCGGGTGGGAGGTACACCTTC

V: TRBV3-1/TRBV3-2
D: -
length: 12
J: TRBJ1-5
size: -
CDR3: CASSHPGQPQHF
DNA: TGTGCCAGCAGCCACCCGGGTCAGCCCCAGCATTTT

V: TRBV5-1
D: TRBD1
length: 15
J: TRBJ2-5
size: -
CDR3: CASRWTGALQETQYF
DNA: TGCGCCAGCCGTTGGACAGGGGCGCTACAAGAGACCCAGTACTTC

V: TRBV10-3
D: -
length: 14
J: TRBJ1-1
size: -
CDR3: CAISVLRGDTEAFF
DNA: TGTGCCATCAGTGTGCTCAGGGGAGACACTGAAGCTTTCTTT

V: TRBV28
D: -
length: 17
J: TRBJ2-3
size: -
CDR3: CASSLYATGTSTDTQYF
DNA: TGTGCCAGCAGTTTGTATGCGACAGGGACTAGCACAGATACGCAGTATTTT

V: TRBV7-9
D: TRBD2
length: 18
J: TRBJ2-7
size: -
CDR3: CASSPRGLAGVQSYEQYF
DNA: TGTGCCAGCAGCCCGCGGGGACTAGCGGGAGTACAGTCCTACGAGCAGTACTTC

V: TRBV5-1
D: -
length: 14
J: TRBJ2-3
size: -
CDR3: CASSPDQNTDTQYF
DNA: TGCGCCAGCAGCCCCGACCAAAACACAGATACGCAGTATTTT

V: TRBV5-8
D: TRBD2
length: 16
J: TRBJ2-1
size: -
CDR3: CASSSGLAGGVGEQFF
DNA: TGTGCCAGCAGCTCAGGACTAGCGGGAGGGGTTGGGGAGCAGTTCTTC

V: TRBV2
D: TRBD1
length: 15
J: TRBJ1-4
size: -
CDR3: CASSAMGQGREKLFF
DNA: TGTGCCAGCAGCGCTATGGGACAGGGACGCGAAAAACTGTTTTTT

V: TRBV19
D: -
length: 14
J: TRBJ1-2
size: -
CDR3: CASSISTASSGYTF
DNA: TGTGCCAGTAGTATAAGTACAGCCAGTAGCGGCTACACCTTC

V: TRBV3-1/TRBV3-2
D: -
length: 15
J: TRBJ2-3
size: -
CDR3: CASSITYTLGDTQYF
DNA: TGTGCCAGCAGCATCACCTACACCCTGGGAGATACGCAGTATTTT